A single sample gave rise to the 11 T cell receptor beta chains below, sequenced in a study of identical twins. TCRdb itself ran the 5' RACE reads through MiXCR, one entry per CDR3 protein. The table shows roughly 1,500,000 distinct CDR3 sequences, with roughly 35% occurring only once. Sequencing used cord blood. The receptors come from a newborn girl in good health.

This clonotype was seen many times. This rearrangement joins TRBV10-3 to TRBJ1-2, with no clear D. CDR3 length: 14 residues. The V end was cut by 0 bases, the J end by 4 bases, with 9 bases between. Germline loops: CDR1 ENHRY, CDR2 SYGVKD. The chain's CDR3 is CAISESRSLYGYTF. In nucleotides, the CDR3 is TGTGCCATCAGTGAGTCGCGATCCCTCTATGGCTACACCTTC.

This clonotype was observed a handful of times. J is TRBJ1-5 and V is TRBV10-3; TRBD1 is a possible D gene (6 bases). Germline CDR1 and CDR2: ENHRY and SYGVKD. The length of the CDR3 is 14 residues. V was pared by 0 bases and J by 5 bases, with 8 bases between. CDR3 amino acids: CAISESGGYQPQHF. CDR3 coding DNA: TGTGCCATCAGTGAGTCAGGGGGTTATCAGCCCCAGCATTTT.

The chain links TRBV12-3 or TRBV12-4 to TRBJ2-2; no definite D call. The CDR3 has 15 residues. The V and J ends lost 1 base and 6 bases respectively, with 12 bases between them. CDR3 DNA: TGTGCCAGCAGTTTAGGGGTCGCTAGTCCCGGGGAGCTGTTTTTT. Protein sequence: CASSLGVASPGELFF.

This clonotype was found many times. The chain joins TRBV29-1 to TRBJ2-5; the D is unclear. This CDR3 has 10 amino acids. V was clipped by 6 bases and J by 5 bases, with 7 bases between them. Germline V gene data show CDR1 as SQVTM and CDR2 as ANQGSEA. CDR3: CSVSRETQYF. CDR3 nucleotide sequence: TGCAGCGTCTCCCGGGAGACCCAGTACTTC.

Of note for this clonotype: Being one base from a much bigger clone, this may be a read error. V usage is TRBV29-1 and J usage is TRBJ2-4; no definite D call. Germline CDR1 is SQVTM and CDR2 is ANQGSEA. V was pared by 8 bases and J by 8 bases, with 13 bases between. CDR3 size: 11 residues. For the CDR3, the DNA is TGCAGCTCAATAACTTGGGACATTCAGTACTTC. Translating it yields CSSITWDIQYF.

This clonotype was seen many times. CDR3 sequence reads: CSVRLYNEQFF. CDR3 nucleotide sequence: TGCAGCGTTCGGCTATACAATGAGCAGTTCTTC. This rearrangement joins TRBV29-1 to TRBJ2-1; no reliable D call. CDR1 and CDR2 (germline): SQVTM, ANQGSEA. Trimming stripped 5 bases from V and 4 bases from J, with 6 bases between. The CDR3 is made up of 11 amino acids.

The chain combines TRBV11-2 with TRBJ2-1; 11 nucleotides agree with TRBD2. Germline CDR1 and CDR2: SGHAT and FQNNGV. V trimming: 6 bases; J trimming: 8 bases; junction bases outside the gene matches: 9. The CDR3 length is 15 residues. The CDR3 nucleotides read TGTGCCAGCAGAGGACTAGCGGGCCGCTTCGATGAGCAGTTCTTC. It specifies CASRGLAGRFDEQFF.

The V call is TRBV27, the J call TRBJ1-5; 7 bases are a match to TRBD1. The ends lost 6 bases at V and 5 bases at J; junction bases unmatched: 7. The CDR3 is 14 amino acids. Germline V CDR1 and CDR2: MNHEY, SMNVEV (reference sequence). The CDR3 DNA is TGTGCCAGCAGCTCGGGACAGATCCATCAGCCCCAGCATTTT. Its protein product is CASSSGQIHQPQHF.

This clonotype has a handful of counts. The chain couples TRBV4-2 to TRBJ2-1; D remains ambiguous. From germline, CDR1 is LGHNA and CDR2 YNFKEQ. The V and J ends lost 3 bases and 9 bases respectively, with 9 bases between them. This CDR3 region has 12 residues. The DNA for the CDR3 is TGTGCCAGCAGCCAGGGTAACCCTGAGCAGTTCTTC. Amino acid sequence: CASSQGNPEQFF.

The rearrangement joins TRBV28 to TRBJ1-1; D remains unclear. Germline-derived CDR1 and CDR2 are MDHEN and SYDVKM. V lost 1 base to trimming and J lost 1 base, with 7 bases between them. This CDR3 spans 14 amino acids. This CDR3 reads CASSLSRKNTEAFF. The CDR3 bases are TGTGCCAGCAGTTTATCTCGGAAGAACACTGAAGCTTTCTTT.

The chain uses TRBV3-1 and TRBJ1-5; D perhaps matches TRBD1 (6 bases). Trimming took 2 bases from V and 9 from J, leaving 11 bases between them. This CDR3 region has 13 residues. Germline V lookup: CDR1 LGHDT, CDR2 YNNKEL (reference sequence). The CDR3 here is CASSQTGRRPQHF. CDR3 nucleotides: TGTGCCAGCAGCCAAACAGGGAGGAGGCCCCAGCATTTT.